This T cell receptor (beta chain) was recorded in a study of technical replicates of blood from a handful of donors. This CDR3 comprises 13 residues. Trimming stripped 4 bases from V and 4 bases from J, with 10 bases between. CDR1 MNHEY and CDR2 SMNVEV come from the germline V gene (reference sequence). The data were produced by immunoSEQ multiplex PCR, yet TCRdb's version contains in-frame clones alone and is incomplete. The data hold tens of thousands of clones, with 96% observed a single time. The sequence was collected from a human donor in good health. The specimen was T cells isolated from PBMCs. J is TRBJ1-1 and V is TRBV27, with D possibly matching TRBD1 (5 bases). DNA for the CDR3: TGTGCCAGCAGTTGGGGGGGGAGCACTGAAGCTTTCTTT. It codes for CASSWGGSTEAFF.